This T cell receptor beta chain originates from a study of OX40 agonist ivuxolimab in advanced cancers. General observations from the study: Expanded clones were, on average, more numerous among CD8+ T cells than CD4+. Some nonresponders additionally presented with little normalized T-cell clonal expansion.

Exclusion applied to patients with autoimmune disease history or systemic immunosuppression. Remarks on this clone: Its antigen is unknown.

Sequenced by immunoSEQ multiplex PCR; TCRdb stores in-frame clones only, minus some. The profile covers more than 35,000 clones, with approximately 80% appearing a single time and roughly a quarter taken by the ten largest. V shed 5 bases and J shed 4 bases, with 18 bases lying between them. This CDR3 has 16 amino acids. Germline lookup yields CDR1 MNHEY and CDR2 SMNVEV (reference sequence). Material: CD4+ or CD8+ T cells sorted from blood, obtained in a trial of the OX40 agonist ivuxolimab. The chain combines TRBV27 with TRBJ2-1; D might be TRBD2 (7 bases). This receptor was identified in an adult with an advanced solid tumor such as melanoma, head and neck, liver or kidney cancer. CDR3 sequence reads: CASSASQGRGYNEQFF. The CDR3 DNA follows: TGTGCCAGCAGTGCAAGCCAGGGGAGGGGATACAATGAGCAGTTCTTC.